Below, 23 T cell receptor beta chains from the same sample are listed, as sequenced in a study of blood T cell repertoires in COVID-19. Data came from immunoSEQ multiplex PCR; TCRdb stores just in-frame clones and leaves some out. Of about 150,000 clones in the sample, about 86% were seen once. Specimen: peripheral blood. The receptor source for this set is an older woman with acute or convalescent COVID-19.

This chain connects TRBV15 to TRBJ1-4; 10 bases are shared with TRBD1. The CDR3 covers 16 residues. V gave up 1 base and J gave up 8 bases; unmatched junction bases: 7. Per germline, CDR1 LNHNV and CDR2 YYDKDF (reference sequence). CDR3 in DNA: TGTGCCACCAGCAGAGTTTATGGGACAGGGGACGAAAAACTGTTTTTT. Its protein product is CATSRVYGTGDEKLFF.

This chain joins TRBV5-1 and TRBJ1-6; 11 bases are a match to TRBD1. This CDR3 comprises 16 residues. The V and J ends lost 4 bases and 4 bases, in that order; junction bases with no gene match: 4. Germline V gives CDR1 SGHRS, CDR2 YFSETQ. The DNA of the CDR3 is TGCGCCAGCAGCCTAGGACAGGGGGCATATAATTCACCCCTCCACTTT. This gives the protein CASSLGQGAYNSPLHF.

This sequence joins TRBV14 and TRBJ1-2, with D possibly TRBD1 on 5 matching bases. Germline CDR1 reads SGHDN; CDR2 reads FVKESK. This CDR3 has 19 residues. V was trimmed by 1 base and J by 2 bases, leaving 23 bases between them. CDR3 nucleotides: TGTGCCAGCAGCCAAGGTCAGGGCCAGCCTCCGTTTGGGAACTATGGCTACACCTTC. The encoded protein is CASSQGQGQPPFGNYGYTF. The full variable domain, in which reference TRBV14 and TRBJ1-2 provide the parts outside the CDR3, is EAGVTQFPSHSVIEKGQTVTLRCDPISGHDNLYWYRRVMGKEIKFLLHFVKESKQDESGMPNNRFLAERTGGTYSTLKVQPAELEDSGVYFCASSQGQGQPPFGNYGYTFGSGTRLTVV.

The CDR3 is CASSPRLAVTDTQYF. CDR3 bases: TGCGCCAGCAGCCCTAGACTAGCGGTCACAGATACGCAGTATTTT. The rearrangement links TRBV4-1 to TRBJ2-3; 9 nucleotides align to TRBD2. Germline-derived CDR1 and CDR2 are MGHRA and YSYEKL. This CDR3 is built from 15 residues. The V segment lost 4 bases and the J segment 2 bases; nucleotides outside the gene matches: 4.

The chain combines TRBV18 with TRBJ1-3; no firm D call. CDR3 size: 17 residues. The ends were cut back, 3 bases at V and 0 bases at J, with 15 bases in the middle. The germline V gene encodes CDR1 KGHSH and CDR2 LQKENI. The CDR3 loop is CASSPSYSLTSGNTIYF. The CDR3 nucleotides read TGTGCCAGCTCACCCTCTTATAGCTTAACCTCTGGAAACACCATATATTTT.

This clone was detected only a few times. The chain has TRBV9 and TRBJ1-6; D is uncertain. CDR1 is SGDLS and CDR2 is YYNGEE in the germline V gene. The V and J ends lost 6 bases and 7 bases respectively, with 17 bases between them. CDR3 size: 15 residues. This chain's CDR3 is CASTIGPLSNSPLHF. The CDR3 region has the DNA TGTGCCAGCACCATTGGCCCCTTGTCGAATTCACCCCTCCACTTT. Full variable domain (remainder filled in from reference TRBV9 and TRBJ1-6): DSGVTQTPKHLITATGQRVTLRCSPRSGDLSVYWYQQSLDQGLQFLIQYYNGEERAKGNILERFSAQQFPDLHSELNLSSLELGDSALYFCASTIGPLSNSPLHFGNGTRLTVT.

The chain is built from TRBV5-1 and TRBJ2-1; 8 bases map to TRBD1. Germline CDR1 is SGHRS and CDR2 is YFSETQ. The CDR3 is 16 residues long. The V segment lost 4 bases and the J segment 5 bases; nucleotides outside the gene matches: 11. CDR3 DNA sequence: TGCGCCAGCAGCGTTCCCGGGACAGGTAGACACAATGAGCAGTTCTTC. Protein sequence: CASSVPGTGRHNEQFF.

The CDR3 bases are TGTGCCAGCAGTTTATCGGGGACCCGCTCAGGGGAACTGTTTTTT. Protein: CASSLSGTRSGELFF. This chain connects TRBV28 to TRBJ1-4; a possible D gene is TRBD1 (6 bases). Between the trimmed V and J ends, which lost 1 base and 12 bases, there was a span of 18 bases. This CDR3 comprises 15 residues. In germline, CDR1 is MDHEN, CDR2 SYDVKM.

The chain is built from TRBV18 and TRBJ1-4; 10 bases agree with TRBD1. V shed 5 bases and J 8 bases; nucleotides not matched to a gene: 5. This CDR3 has 14 residues. In germline, CDR1 is KGHSH, CDR2 LQKENI. The CDR3 coding sequence is TGTGCCAGCTCAACGACAGGGGGCAGCGAAAAACTGTTTTTT. Translation gives CASSTTGGSEKLFF.

The rearrangement joins TRBV29-1 to TRBJ2-3; unclear D gene. CDR3 size: 13 residues. The ends were cut back, 1 base at V and 4 bases at J, with 9 bases in the middle. Germline V gene data show CDR1 as SQVTM and CDR2 as ANQGSEA. The CDR3 protein is CSVEAEAADTQYF. CDR3 bases: TGCAGCGTTGAAGCAGAGGCCGCAGATACGCAGTATTTT.

The chain has TRBV18 and TRBJ1-2, with 8 bases fitting TRBD1. In germline, CDR1 is KGHSH, CDR2 LQKENI. CDR3 size: 15 residues. V was pared by 6 bases and J by 3 bases, with 9 bases of the junction left unmatched. The chain's CDR3 is CASSHAGQDDYGYTF. CDR3 DNA: TGTGCCAGCTCTCATGCGGGACAGGATGACTATGGCTACACCTTC.

The gene calls are TRBV5-6 and TRBJ2-3; TRBD1 matches 8 bases. In germline, CDR1 is SGHDT, CDR2 YYEEEE. CDR3 length equals 13 residues. The V gene end was trimmed by 9 bases and the J gene end by 6 bases; junction bases not matched to a gene: 9. The CDR3 loop reads CATMDRVGDTQYF. As DNA, the CDR3 is TGTGCCACTATGGACAGGGTAGGGGATACGCAGTATTTT.

V gene TRBV19 combines with J gene TRBJ2-6; TRBD1 matches at 8 bases. The CDR3 consists of 16 residues. V was clipped by 7 bases and J by 4 bases; unmatched bases: 9. Germline CDR1 is LNHDA and CDR2 is SQIVND (reference sequence). The CDR3: CASTGQGSSGANVLTF. For the CDR3, the DNA is TGTGCCAGTACCGGACAGGGTTCATCAGGGGCCAACGTCCTGACTTTC.

This chain connects TRBV7-8 to TRBJ2-7; 12 bases are shared with TRBD2. The CDR3 is 18 residues long. Germline-derived CDR1 and CDR2 are SGHVS and FQNEAQ. The CDR3 sequence: CASSLAGLAGVSSYEQYV. The CDR3 DNA reads as TGTGCCAGCAGCCTAGCGGGACTAGCGGGCGTTAGCTCCTACGAGCAGTACGTC.

This sequence joins TRBV27 and TRBJ2-2; D is uncertain. The CDR3 covers 15 residues. V was pared by 6 bases and J by 7 bases, with 18 bases between. CDR1 MNHEY and CDR2 SMNVEV come from the germline V gene (reference sequence). The CDR3 protein is CASSPSRSFVGELFF. CDR3 bases: TGTGCCAGCAGCCCATCGAGATCTTTCGTCGGGGAGCTGTTTTTT.

The V call is TRBV10-3, the J call TRBJ1-5, with D tentatively TRBD1 (5 bases). Per germline, CDR1 ENHRY and CDR2 SYGVKD. The CDR3 is 15 residues long. The V end lost 3 bases, the J end lost 2 bases, and 11 bases lay between the germline ends. CDR3 nucleotide sequence: TGTGCCATCAGTGATCAGGGTAGGGGCAATCAGCCCCAGCATTTT. Residues: CAISDQGRGNQPQHF.

The rearrangement uses TRBV7-9 and TRBJ1-2; TRBD1 is a possible D gene (5 bases). Germline V gives CDR1 SEHNR, CDR2 FQNEAQ (reference sequence). The CDR3 covers 15 residues. Trimming stripped 5 bases from V and 4 bases from J, with 17 bases between. For the CDR3, the DNA is TGTGCCAGCAGCCTTACGTCTACAGGCCCCTATGGCTACACCTTC. It codes for CASSLTSTGPYGYTF.

The chain uses TRBV2 and TRBJ1-1, with D tentatively TRBD1 (6 bases). Germline assignment: CDR1 SNHLY and CDR2 FYNNEI. V dropped 4 bases and J dropped 4 bases, with 10 bases sitting between them. The CDR3 runs 13 residues. In DNA form, the CDR3 reads TGTGCCAGCAGTGTGCAGGGGAGCACTGAAGCTTTCTTT. Its protein is CASSVQGSTEAFF.

The chain is built from TRBV9 and TRBJ1-6; the D gene is possibly TRBD1 (6 bases). Germline CDR1 and CDR2: SGDLS and YYNGEE. Trimming pared 5 bases from V and 6 bases from J, leaving 12 bases between. This CDR3 spans 14 amino acids. In DNA, the CDR3 is TGTGCCAGCAGTACGACAGGCTCTAATTCACCCCTCCACTTT. This translates into CASSTTGSNSPLHF. Drawing the rest from reference TRBV9 and TRBJ1-6, the complete variable domain is DSGVTQTPKHLITATGQRVTLRCSPRSGDLSVYWYQQSLDQGLQFLIQYYNGEERAKGNILERFSAQQFPDLHSELNLSSLELGDSALYFCASSTTGSNSPLHFGNGTRLTVT.

This clone was detected a few times. The genes are TRBV27 and TRBJ2-3; tentative D call: TRBD1 (5 bases). The CDR3 totals 15 residues. With 6 bases removed from V and 4 bases from J, the gap between germline ends came to 17 bases. The germline V gene has CDR1 MNHEY and CDR2 SMNVEV (reference sequence). CDR3 in DNA: TGTGCCAGCAGATCCTACCTGGGGCGATCAGATACGCAGTATTTT. Translated: CASRSYLGRSDTQYF.

The chain recombines TRBV5-5 with TRBJ1-4; 7 bases agree with TRBD1. V trimming: 1 base; J trimming: 1 base; junction bases outside the gene matches: 4. Germline-derived CDR1 and CDR2 are SGHKS and YYEKEE (reference sequence). The CDR3 is 16 amino acids. CDR3 region: CASSLPQGKTNEKLFF. The CDR3 nucleotides are TGTGCCAGCAGCTTGCCACAGGGGAAAACTAATGAAAAACTGTTTTTT.

V is TRBV4-1 and J is TRBJ2-1; D gene unclear. Trimming cost V 8 bases and J 0 bases, with 14 bases left between them. This CDR3 is built from 15 residues. Germline lookup yields CDR1 MGHRA and CDR2 YSYEKL. The CDR3 loop reads CASGRGRISYNEQFF. CDR3 nucleotides: TGCGCCAGCGGGCGTGGGCGCATCTCCTACAATGAGCAGTTCTTC.

CDR3 bases: TGTGCCAGCTCTGCGGCAGGGAAAAATTCACCCCTCCACTTT. Protein: CASSAAGKNSPLHF. The chain has TRBV18 and TRBJ1-6; D possibly corresponds to TRBD1 (5 bases). Germline V gene data show CDR1 as KGHSH and CDR2 as LQKENI. V shed 6 bases and J shed 7 bases, with 13 bases lying between them. This CDR3 comprises 14 residues.